Listed below are T cell receptor beta chains from one sample, sequenced in a study of beta chain features in type 1 diabetes. The repertoire was sequenced with immunoSEQ multiplex PCR; TCRdb's copy has only in-frame clones and lacks some. The table shows 600,000 or so clones, with 12% occurring only once. The sample was naive CD4+ T cells from blood. These receptors all stem from a man under 40 with type 1 diabetes. The CDR3 runs from the conserved cysteine through the conserved F or W. The order of the fields is V gene, J gene, clone size, D gene, CDR3 protein, CDR3 DNA. A D gene is named only where the DNA matches it firmly. Where a row states a size, it is once, few, many or the class of an expanded clone; other rows omit it.

TRBV4-3	TRBJ2-3	few	-	CASSQEGPASGDTQYF	TGCGCCAGCAGCCAGGAGGGACCTGCCTCGGGAGATACGCAGTATTTT
TRBV7-3	TRBJ1-6	few	-	CASSLNGRLSPLHF	TGTGCCAGCAGCTTAAATGGGCGTCTCTCACCCCTCCACTTT
TRBV11-2	TRBJ2-3	few	-	CASSLDLGTDTQYF	TGTGCCAGCAGCTTAGATCTAGGGACAGATACGCAGTATTTT
TRBV19	TRBJ2-3	-	TRBD2	CASSPRTSVNTDTQYF	TGTGCCAGTAGTCCCAGGACTAGCGTGAACACAGATACGCAGTATTTT
TRBV5-1	TRBJ1-2	-	TRBD1	CASSLGTGGGYTF	TGCGCCAGCAGCTTGGGGACAGGGGGCGGCTACACCTTC
TRBV6-5	TRBJ1-3	-	-	CASLGTTGNTIYF	TGTGCCAGTCTGGGCACTACGGGAAACACCATATATTTT
TRBV4-3	TRBJ2-3	-	-	CASSQNPGGVDTQYF	TGCGCCAGCAGCCAAAACCCAGGCGGGGTGGATACGCAGTATTTT
TRBV7-2	TRBJ1-2	few	-	CASSLTGGPTSYGYTF	TGTGCCAGCAGCTTAACCGGGGGTCCAACGTCCTATGGCTACACCTTC
TRBV5-1	TRBJ1-1	few	-	CASSLEGTEAFF	TGCGCCAGCAGCTTGGAGGGCACTGAAGCTTTCTTT
TRBV7-2	TRBJ1-1	few	-	CASSLLSSVAFF	TGTGCCAGCAGCTTATTGTCGTCAGTGGCTTTCTTT
TRBV18	TRBJ1-4	few	-	CASSSSAGVREKLFF	TGTGCCAGCTCATCATCGGCAGGGGTTCGGGAAAAACTGTTTTTT
TRBV6-6	TRBJ2-7	few	-	CASRHQQSYEQYF	TGTGCCAGCAGACACCAACAATCCTACGAGCAGTACTTC
TRBV28	TRBJ2-5	-	TRBD1	CASRISTGTAKETQYF	TGTGCCAGCAGGATATCAACCGGGACAGCCAAAGAGACCCAGTACTTC